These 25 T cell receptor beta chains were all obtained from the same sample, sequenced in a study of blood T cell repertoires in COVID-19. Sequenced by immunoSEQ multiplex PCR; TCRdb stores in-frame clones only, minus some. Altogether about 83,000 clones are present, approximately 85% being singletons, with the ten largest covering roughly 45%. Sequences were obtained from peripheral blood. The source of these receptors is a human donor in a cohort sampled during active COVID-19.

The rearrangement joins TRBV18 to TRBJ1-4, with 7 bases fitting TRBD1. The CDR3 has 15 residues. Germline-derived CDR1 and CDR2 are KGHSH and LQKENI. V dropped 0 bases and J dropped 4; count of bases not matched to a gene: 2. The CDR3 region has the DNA TGTGCCAGCTCACCACCGACAGGGAATAATGAAAAACTGTTTTTT. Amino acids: CASSPPTGNNEKLFF.

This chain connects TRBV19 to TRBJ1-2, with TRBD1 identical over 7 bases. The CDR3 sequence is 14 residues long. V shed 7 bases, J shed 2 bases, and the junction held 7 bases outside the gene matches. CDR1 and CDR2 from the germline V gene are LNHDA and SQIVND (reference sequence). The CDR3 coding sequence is TGTGCCAGTATTGGGAACAGGGGCAACTATGGCTACACCTTC. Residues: CASIGNRGNYGYTF.

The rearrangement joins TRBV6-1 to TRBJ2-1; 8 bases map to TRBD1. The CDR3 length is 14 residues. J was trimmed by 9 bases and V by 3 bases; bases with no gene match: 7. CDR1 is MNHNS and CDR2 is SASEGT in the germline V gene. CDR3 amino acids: CASSDDRGRGEQFF. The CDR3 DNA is TGTGCCAGCAGTGATGACAGGGGCCGGGGTGAGCAGTTCTTC.

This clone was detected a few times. The CDR3 DNA reads as TGTGCCAGCAGTTTAGTCTACGGTTTAACCGGGGAGCTGTTTTTT. Protein product: CASSLVYGLTGELFF. The chain links TRBV27 to TRBJ2-2; no definite D call. Between the trimmed V and J ends, which lost 2 bases and 5 bases, there was a span of 12 bases. Germline V gene lookup returns CDR1 MNHEY and CDR2 SMNVEV (reference sequence). The CDR3 sequence is 15 residues long.

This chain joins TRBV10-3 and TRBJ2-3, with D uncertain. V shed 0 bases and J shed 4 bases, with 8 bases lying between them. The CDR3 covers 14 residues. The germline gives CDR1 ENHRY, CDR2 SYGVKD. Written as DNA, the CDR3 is TGTGCCATCAGTGAGTCAGGCGGAGCAGATACGCAGTATTTT. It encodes CAISESGGADTQYF.

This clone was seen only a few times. CDR3 amino acids: CASSFDRGREPLHF. The CDR3 DNA reads TGTGCCAGCAGCTTCGACAGGGGGCGCGAACCCCTCCACTTT. The chain uses TRBV7-2 and TRBJ1-6, with 10 nucleotides matching TRBD1. J lost 12 bases, V lost 3 bases, and 5 bases had no gene match. The CDR3 loop spans 14 amino acids. Looked up from germline, CDR1 is SGHTA and CDR2 is FQGNSA.

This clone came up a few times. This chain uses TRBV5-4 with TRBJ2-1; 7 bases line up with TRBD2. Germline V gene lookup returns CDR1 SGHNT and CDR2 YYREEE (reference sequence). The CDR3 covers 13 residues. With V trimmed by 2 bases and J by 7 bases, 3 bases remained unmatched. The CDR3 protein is CASSFDGRNEQFF. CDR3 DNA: TGTGCCAGCAGCTTCGACGGGAGGAATGAGCAGTTCTTC.

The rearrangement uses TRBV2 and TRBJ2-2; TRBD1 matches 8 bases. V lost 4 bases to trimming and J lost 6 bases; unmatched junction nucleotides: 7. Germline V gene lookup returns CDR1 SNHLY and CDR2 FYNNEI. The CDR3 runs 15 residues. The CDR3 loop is CASSVSGGESGELFF. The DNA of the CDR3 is TGTGCCAGCAGTGTATCAGGGGGCGAGTCCGGGGAGCTGTTTTTT.

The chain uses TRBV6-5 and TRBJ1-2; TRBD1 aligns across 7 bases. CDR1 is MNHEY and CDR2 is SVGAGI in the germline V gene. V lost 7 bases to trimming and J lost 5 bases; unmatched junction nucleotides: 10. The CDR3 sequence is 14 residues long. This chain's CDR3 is CASMVRQGVYGYTF. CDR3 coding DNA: TGTGCCAGCATGGTGAGGCAGGGGGTTTATGGCTACACCTTC.

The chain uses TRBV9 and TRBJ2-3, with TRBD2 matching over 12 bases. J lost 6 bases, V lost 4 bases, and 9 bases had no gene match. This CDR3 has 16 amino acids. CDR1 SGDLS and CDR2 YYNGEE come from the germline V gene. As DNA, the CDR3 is TGTGCCAGCAGCCCCCTCCTAGCGGGGGGGCAGGATACGCAGTATTTT. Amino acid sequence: CASSPLLAGGQDTQYF.

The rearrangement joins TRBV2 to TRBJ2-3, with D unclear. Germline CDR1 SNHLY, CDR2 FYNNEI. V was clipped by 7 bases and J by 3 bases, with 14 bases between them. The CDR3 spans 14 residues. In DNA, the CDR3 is TGTGCCAGCATTCCTACGAGGAATACAGATACGCAGTATTTT. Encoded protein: CASIPTRNTDTQYF.

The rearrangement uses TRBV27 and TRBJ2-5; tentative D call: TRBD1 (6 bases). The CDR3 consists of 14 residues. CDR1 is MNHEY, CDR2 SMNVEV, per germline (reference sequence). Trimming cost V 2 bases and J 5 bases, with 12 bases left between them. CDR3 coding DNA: TGTGCCAGCAGTTTAGATTCTGGGGGCGAGACCCAGTACTTC. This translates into CASSLDSGGETQYF.

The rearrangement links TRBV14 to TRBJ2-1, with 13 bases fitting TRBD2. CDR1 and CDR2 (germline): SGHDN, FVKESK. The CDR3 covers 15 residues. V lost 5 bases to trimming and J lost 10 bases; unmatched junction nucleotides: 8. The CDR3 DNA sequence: TGTGCCAGCAGCTTCGGACTAGCGGGAGCCGGGGAGCAGTTCTTC. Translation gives CASSFGLAGAGEQFF.

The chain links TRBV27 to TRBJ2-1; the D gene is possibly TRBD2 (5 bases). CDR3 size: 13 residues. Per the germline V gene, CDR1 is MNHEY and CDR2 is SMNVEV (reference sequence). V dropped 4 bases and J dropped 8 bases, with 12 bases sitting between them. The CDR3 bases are TGTGCCAGCAGTTCCACTAGTCGGGATGAGCAGTTCTTC. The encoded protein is CASSSTSRDEQFF.

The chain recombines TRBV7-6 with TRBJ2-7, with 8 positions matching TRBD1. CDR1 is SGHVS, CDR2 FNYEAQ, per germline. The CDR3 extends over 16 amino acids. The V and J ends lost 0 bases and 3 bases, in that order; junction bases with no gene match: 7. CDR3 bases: TGTGCCAGCAGCTTAGCCGCCGGGACAGGCTACTACGAGCAGTACTTC. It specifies CASSLAAGTGYYEQYF.

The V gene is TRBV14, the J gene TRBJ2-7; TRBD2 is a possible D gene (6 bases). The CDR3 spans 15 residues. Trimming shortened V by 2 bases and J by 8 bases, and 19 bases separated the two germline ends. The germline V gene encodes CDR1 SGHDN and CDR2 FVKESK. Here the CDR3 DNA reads TGTGCCAGCAGCCAACGGGGCGGGATAGTCCCCCAGCAGTACTTC. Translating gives CASSQRGGIVPQQYF.

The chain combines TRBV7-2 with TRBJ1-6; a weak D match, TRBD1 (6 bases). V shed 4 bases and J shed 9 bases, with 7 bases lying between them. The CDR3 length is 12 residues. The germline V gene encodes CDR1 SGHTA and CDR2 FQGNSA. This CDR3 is CASSSRGSPLHF. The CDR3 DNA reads TGTGCCAGCAGCTCCAGGGGTTCACCCCTCCACTTT.

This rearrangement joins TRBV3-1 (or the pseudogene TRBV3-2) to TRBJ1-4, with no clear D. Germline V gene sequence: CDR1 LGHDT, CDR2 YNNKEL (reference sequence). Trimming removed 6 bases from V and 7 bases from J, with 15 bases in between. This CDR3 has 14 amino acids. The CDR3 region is CASRQIEGSEKLFF. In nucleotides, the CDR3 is TGTGCCAGCAGACAAATTGAGGGCAGTGAAAAACTGTTTTTT.

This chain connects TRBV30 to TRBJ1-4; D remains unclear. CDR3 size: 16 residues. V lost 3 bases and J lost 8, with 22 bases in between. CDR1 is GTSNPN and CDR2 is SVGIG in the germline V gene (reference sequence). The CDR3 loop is CAWSASNSGFAEKLFF. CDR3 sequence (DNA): TGTGCCTGGAGCGCATCGAATTCGGGATTTGCGGAAAAACTGTTTTTT.

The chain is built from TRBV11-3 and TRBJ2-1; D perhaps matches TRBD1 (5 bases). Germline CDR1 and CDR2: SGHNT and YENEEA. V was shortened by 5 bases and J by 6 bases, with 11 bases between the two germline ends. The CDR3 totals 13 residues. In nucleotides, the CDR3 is TGTGCCAGCAGCCCCGGACAAACCAATGAGCAGTTCTTC. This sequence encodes CASSPGQTNEQFF.

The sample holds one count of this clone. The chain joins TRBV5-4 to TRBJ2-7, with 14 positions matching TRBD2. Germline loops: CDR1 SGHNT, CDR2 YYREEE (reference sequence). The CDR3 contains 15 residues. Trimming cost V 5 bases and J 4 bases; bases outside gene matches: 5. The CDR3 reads CASRTGTSGSYEQYF. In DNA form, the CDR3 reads TGTGCCAGCAGAACCGGGACTAGCGGGAGTTACGAGCAGTACTTC.

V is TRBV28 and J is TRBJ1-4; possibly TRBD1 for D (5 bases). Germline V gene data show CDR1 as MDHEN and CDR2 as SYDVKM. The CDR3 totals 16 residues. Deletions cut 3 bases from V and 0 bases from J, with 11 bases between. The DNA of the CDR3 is TGTGCCAGCAGTTTGGCAGGGATAACAACTAATGAAAAACTGTTTTTT. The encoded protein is CASSLAGITTNEKLFF.

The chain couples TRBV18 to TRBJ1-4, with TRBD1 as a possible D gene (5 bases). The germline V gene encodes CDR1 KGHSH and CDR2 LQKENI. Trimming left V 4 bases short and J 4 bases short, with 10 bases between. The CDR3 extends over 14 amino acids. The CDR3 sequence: CASSRDSVNEKLFF. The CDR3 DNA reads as TGTGCCAGCTCACGGGACTCGGTTAATGAAAAACTGTTTTTT. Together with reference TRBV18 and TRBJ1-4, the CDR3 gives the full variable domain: NAGVMQNPRHLVRRRGQEARLRCSPMKGHSHVYWYRQLPEEGLKFMVYLQKENIIDESGMPKERFSAEFPKEGPSILRIQQVVRGDSAAYFCASSRDSVNEKLFFGSGTQLSVL.

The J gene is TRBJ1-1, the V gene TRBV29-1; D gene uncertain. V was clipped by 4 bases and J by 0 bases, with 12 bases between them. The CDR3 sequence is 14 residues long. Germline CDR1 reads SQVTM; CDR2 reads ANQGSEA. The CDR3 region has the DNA TGCAGCGTTGTACCCAGACTGGTGAACACTGAAGCTTTCTTT. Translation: CSVVPRLVNTEAFF. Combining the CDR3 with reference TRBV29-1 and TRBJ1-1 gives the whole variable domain SAVISQKPSRDICQRGTSLTIQCQVDSQVTMMFWYRQQPGQSLTLIATANQGSEATYESGFVIDKFPISRPNLTFSTLTVSNMSPEDSSIYLCSVVPRLVNTEAFFGQGTRLTVV.

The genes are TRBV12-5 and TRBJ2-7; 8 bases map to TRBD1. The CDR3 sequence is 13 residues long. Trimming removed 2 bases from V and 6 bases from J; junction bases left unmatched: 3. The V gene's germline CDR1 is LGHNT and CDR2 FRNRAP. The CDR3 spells CASGLQQGGEQYF. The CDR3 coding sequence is TGTGCTAGTGGTTTGCAACAGGGGGGCGAGCAGTACTTC.